This T cell receptor (beta chain) was recovered during a study of blood T cell repertoires in COVID-19. About the study: From the United States, Italy and Spain came samples of acute and convalescent COVID-19.

Trimming removed 6 bases from V and 3 bases from J, with 20 bases in between. From germline, CDR1 is WSHSY and CDR2 SAAADI. The CDR3 is 16 residues long. The table came from immunoSEQ multiplex PCR; TCRdb's copy has only in-frame clones and leaves some out. The sample comprises roughly 92,000 clones, approximately 86% of which are singletons, and about 9.4% rests with the top ten. The sequence was collected from a man aged 45 to 65 with acute or convalescent COVID-19. The chain employs TRBV10-2 and TRBJ2-5; D is perhaps TRBD1 (6 bases). Sequencing was performed on peripheral blood. The CDR3 DNA sequence: TGCGCCAGCAGGGCTCCGGGACAAGGGCCGAAAGAGACCCAGTACTTC. Its translation is CASRAPGQGPKETQYF.